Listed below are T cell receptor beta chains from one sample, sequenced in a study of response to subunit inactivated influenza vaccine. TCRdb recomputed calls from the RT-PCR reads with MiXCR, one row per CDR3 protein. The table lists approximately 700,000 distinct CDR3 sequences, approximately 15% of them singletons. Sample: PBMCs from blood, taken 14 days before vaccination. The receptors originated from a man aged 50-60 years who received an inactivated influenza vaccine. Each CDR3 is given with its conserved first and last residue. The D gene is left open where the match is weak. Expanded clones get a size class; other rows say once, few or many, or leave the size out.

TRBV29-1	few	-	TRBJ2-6	CSVEEEGWRVSGANVLTF	TGCAGCGTTGAAGAAGAGGGGTGGAGAGTCTCTGGGGCCAACGTCCTGACTTTC
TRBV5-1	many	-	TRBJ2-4	CASSLESRSDIQYF	TGCGCCAGCAGCTTGGAATCGAGGAGCGACATTCAGTACTTC
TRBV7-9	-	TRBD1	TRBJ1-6	CASSPWTTTGEGSPLHF	TGTGCCAGCAGCCCCTGGACGACAACAGGGGAAGGTTCACCCCTCCACTTT
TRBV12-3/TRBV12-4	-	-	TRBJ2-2	CASSHSNPGPNTGELFF	TGTGCCAGCAGTCACAGCAACCCGGGACCTAACACCGGGGAGCTGTTTTTT
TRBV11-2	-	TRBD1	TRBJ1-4	CASSLGQARMKKLFF	TGTGCCAGCAGCCTCGGACAGGCCCGAATGAAAAAACTGTTTTTT
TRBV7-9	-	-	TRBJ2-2	CASSLQLNTGELFF	TGTGCCAGCAGCTTACAGTTGAACACCGGGGAGCTGTTTTTT
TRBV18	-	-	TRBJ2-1	CASSPPNHGNNEQFF	TGTGCCAGCTCACCACCCAATCACGGAAACAATGAGCAGTTCTTC
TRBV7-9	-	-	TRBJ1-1	CASSLTPVDTEAFF	TGTGCCAGCAGCTTAACGCCCGTCGACACTGAAGCTTTCTTT
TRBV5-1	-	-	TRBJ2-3	CASSYDLTDTQYF	TGCGCCAGCAGCTATGACCTGACAGATACGCAGTATTTT
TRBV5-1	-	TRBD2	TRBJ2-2	CASSLASGGVDTGELFF	TGCGCCAGCAGCTTGGCTTCGGGGGGGGTCGACACCGGGGAGCTGTTTTTT
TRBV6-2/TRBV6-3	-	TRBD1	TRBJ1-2	CASSYVGTGGYTF	TGTGCCAGCAGTTACGTCGGGACAGGGGGCTACACCTTC
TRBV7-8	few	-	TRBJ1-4	CASSLYLGAGVGNEKLFF	TGTGCCAGCAGCTTATATCTTGGTGCCGGGGTTGGAAATGAAAAACTGTTTTTT
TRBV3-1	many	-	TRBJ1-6	CASSQLQPNSPLHF	TGTGCCAGCAGCCAGTTACAACCCAATTCACCCCTCCACTTT
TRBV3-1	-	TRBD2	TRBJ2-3	CASSQEWGLAQSTDTQYF	TGTGCCAGCAGCCAAGAATGGGGACTAGCACAAAGCACAGATACGCAGTATTTT
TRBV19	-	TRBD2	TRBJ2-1	CASSSKGLAFSYNEQFF	TGTGCCAGTAGTAGCAAGGGACTAGCGTTCTCCTACAATGAGCAGTTCTTC
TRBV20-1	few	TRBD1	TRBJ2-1	CSARGTGVNEQFF	TGCAGTGCTAGAGGAACAGGGGTTAATGAGCAGTTCTTC
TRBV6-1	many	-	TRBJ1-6	CASRTGISSYNSPLHF	TGTGCCAGCAGAACAGGGATTAGCTCCTATAATTCACCCCTCCACTTT
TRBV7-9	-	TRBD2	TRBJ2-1	CASSPTSGRGHEQFF	TGTGCCAGCAGCCCGACTAGCGGGAGAGGGCATGAGCAGTTCTTC
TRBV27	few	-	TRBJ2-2	CASSHYPADTGELFF	TGTGCCAGCAGTCACTACCCGGCAGACACCGGGGAGCTGTTTTTT
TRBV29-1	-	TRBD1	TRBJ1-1	CSVDIGQGFVSDTEAFF	TGCAGCGTTGACATTGGACAGGGATTTGTTTCGGACACTGAAGCTTTCTTT
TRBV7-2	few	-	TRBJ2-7	CASSYFWRRLGEQYF	TGTGCCAGCAGCTACTTCTGGCGACGTTTAGGCGAGCAGTACTTC
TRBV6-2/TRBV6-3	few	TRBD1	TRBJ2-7	CASSWGQGADEQYF	TGTGCCAGCAGTTGGGGACAGGGGGCCGACGAGCAGTACTTC
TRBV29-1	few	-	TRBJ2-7	CSVVNTAYEQYF	TGCAGCGTTGTAAACACCGCCTACGAGCAGTACTTC
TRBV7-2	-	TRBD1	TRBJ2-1	CASSSRTGGSYNEQFF	TGTGCCAGCAGCTCCCGGACAGGGGGGTCCTACAATGAGCAGTTCTTC
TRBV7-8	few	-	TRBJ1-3	CASSLVWAGVFTGNTIYF	TGTGCCAGCAGCTTAGTTTGGGCAGGGGTATTTACTGGAAACACCATATATTTT
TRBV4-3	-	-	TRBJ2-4	CASSQDPGNIQYF	TGCGCCAGCAGCCAAGATCCGGGAAACATTCAGTACTTC
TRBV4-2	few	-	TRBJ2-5	CASSQDRQGGQETQYF	TGTGCCAGCAGCCAAGATCGCCAGGGTGGTCAAGAGACCCAGTACTTC
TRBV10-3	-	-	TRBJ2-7	CAISEGAGTYEQYF	TGTGCCATCAGTGAGGGGGCAGGGACTTACGAGCAGTACTTC
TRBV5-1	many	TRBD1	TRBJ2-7	CASRGTGSYEQYF	TGCGCCAGCAGAGGGACAGGATCCTACGAGCAGTACTTC
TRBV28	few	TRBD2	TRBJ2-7	CASSLKLAVSEQYF	TGTGCCAGCAGTTTAAAACTAGCGGTATCCGAGCAGTACTTC
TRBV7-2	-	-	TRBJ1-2	CASSLDQGRMYGYTF	TGTGCCAGCAGCTTGGACCAGGGACGGATGTATGGCTACACCTTC
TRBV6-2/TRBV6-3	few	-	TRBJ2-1	CASTKSSLYNEQFF	TGTGCCAGCACCAAATCTAGCTTATACAATGAGCAGTTCTTC
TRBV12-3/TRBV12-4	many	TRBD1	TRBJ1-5	CASSTEYLTGGQPQHF	TGTGCCAGCAGCACCGAATATCTGACAGGGGGACAGCCCCAGCATTTT
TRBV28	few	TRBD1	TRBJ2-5	CASSASDRGRWETQYF	TGTGCCAGCAGCGCCTCCGACAGGGGAAGATGGGAGACCCAGTACTTC
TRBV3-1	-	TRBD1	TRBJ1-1	CASSSTGEGRTEAFF	TGTGCCAGCAGCTCCACAGGGGAGGGACGCACTGAAGCTTTCTTT
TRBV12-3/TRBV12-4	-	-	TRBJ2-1	CASSFRGFISYNEQFF	TGTGCCAGCAGTTTTCGGGGTTTCATATCCTACAATGAGCAGTTCTTC
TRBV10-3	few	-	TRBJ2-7	CAISESPETYEQYF	TGTGCCATCAGTGAGTCGCCTGAAACCTACGAGCAGTACTTC
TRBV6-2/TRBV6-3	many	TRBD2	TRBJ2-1	CASSGLAGGLGEQFF	TGTGCCAGCAGCGGACTAGCGGGAGGGCTTGGTGAGCAGTTCTTC
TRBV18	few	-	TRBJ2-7	CASSKGVYEQYF	TGTGCCAGCTCAAAGGGTGTCTACGAGCAGTACTTC
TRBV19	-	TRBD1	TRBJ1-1	CASSQQGAGKRTEAFF	TGTGCCAGTAGTCAACAGGGGGCGGGTAAAAGAACTGAAGCTTTCTTT
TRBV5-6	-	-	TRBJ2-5	CASSWDARGRRETQYF	TGTGCCAGCAGCTGGGACGCCCGGGGCCGGCGGGAGACCCAGTACTTC
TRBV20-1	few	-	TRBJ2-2	CSASRMRSTGELFF	TGCAGTGCTAGCCGGATGAGAAGCACCGGGGAGCTGTTTTTT
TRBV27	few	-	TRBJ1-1	CASRGSGNTEAFF	TGTGCCAGCAGAGGATCAGGGAACACTGAAGCTTTCTTT
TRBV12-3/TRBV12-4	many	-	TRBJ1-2	CASSFTDYGYTF	TGTGCCAGCAGTTTCACAGACTATGGCTACACCTTC
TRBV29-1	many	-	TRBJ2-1	CSVEDGLYNEQFF	TGCAGCGTTGAAGATGGCCTCTACAATGAGCAGTTCTTC
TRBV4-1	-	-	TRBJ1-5	CASSQFDRIFNQPQHF	TGCGCCAGCAGCCAATTTGACAGGATATTCAATCAGCCCCAGCATTTT
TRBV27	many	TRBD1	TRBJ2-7	CASSSGTEVYEQYF	TGTGCCAGCAGTTCCGGGACAGAGGTTTACGAGCAGTACTTC
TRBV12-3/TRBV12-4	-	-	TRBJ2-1	CASRPNKAPEQFF	TGTGCCAGCAGACCCAATAAGGCGCCAGAGCAGTTCTTC
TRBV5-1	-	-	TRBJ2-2	CASSFLRTSPGELFF	TGCGCCAGCAGCTTTTTACGGACATCACCCGGGGAGCTGTTTTTT